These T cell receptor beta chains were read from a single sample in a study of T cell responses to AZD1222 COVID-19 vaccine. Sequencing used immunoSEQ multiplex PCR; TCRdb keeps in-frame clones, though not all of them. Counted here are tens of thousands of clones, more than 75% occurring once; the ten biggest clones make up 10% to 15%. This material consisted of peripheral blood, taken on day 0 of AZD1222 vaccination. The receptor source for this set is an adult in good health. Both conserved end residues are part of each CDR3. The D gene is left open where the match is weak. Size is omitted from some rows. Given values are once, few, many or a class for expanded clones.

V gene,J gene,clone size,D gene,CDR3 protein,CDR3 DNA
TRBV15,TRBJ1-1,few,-,CATSEGGPEAFF,TGTGCCACCAGCGAGGGGGGCCCTGAAGCTTTCTTT
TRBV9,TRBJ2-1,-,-,CASSVATGAGNEQFF,TGTGCCAGCAGCGTAGCCACGGGGGCCGGAAATGAGCAGTTCTTC
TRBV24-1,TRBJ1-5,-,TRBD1,CATSGHPGTADTHSSNQPQHF,TGTGCCACCAGTGGCCACCCGGGGACAGCGGATACTCATTCTAGCAATCAGCCCCAGCATTTT
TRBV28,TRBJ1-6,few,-,CASSSGPPNSPLHF,TGTGCCAGCAGTTCGGGACCGCCAAATTCACCCCTCCACTTT
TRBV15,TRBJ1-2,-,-,CATSRDLADEDGYTF,TGTGCCACCAGCAGAGACCTCGCGGACGAGGATGGCTACACCTTC
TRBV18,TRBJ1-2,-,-,CASSPEGGEYGYTF,TGTGCCAGCTCACCCGAGGGGGGCGAGTATGGCTACACCTTC
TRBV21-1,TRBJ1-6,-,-,CASSKDAGHNSPLHF,TGTGCCAGCAGCAAAGACGCGGGGCATAATTCACCCCTCCACTTT
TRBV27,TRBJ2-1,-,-,CASSERYNEQFF,TGTGCCAGCAGTGAGCGATACAATGAGCAGTTCTTC
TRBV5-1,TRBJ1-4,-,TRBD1,CASRQGAGEKLFF,TGCGCCAGCAGACAGGGGGCGGGTGAAAAACTGTTTTTT
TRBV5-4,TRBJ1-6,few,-,CASSGKDVSSYNSPLHF,TGTGCCAGCAGCGGAAAGGACGTTAGCTCCTATAATTCACCCCTCCACTTT
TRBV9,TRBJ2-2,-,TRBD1,CASSVRGPNTGELFF,TGTGCCAGCAGCGTCAGGGGGCCGAACACCGGGGAGCTGTTTTTT
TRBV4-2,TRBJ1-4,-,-,CASSSQQGVGEKLFF,TGTGCCAGCAGCTCCCAACAGGGTGTAGGGGAAAAACTGTTTTTT
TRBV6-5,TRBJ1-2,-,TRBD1,CASRPTGDYGYTF,TGTGCCAGCAGGCCGACAGGGGACTATGGCTACACCTTC
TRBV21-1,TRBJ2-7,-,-,CASSFRGFSYEQYF,TGTGCCAGCAGCTTTCGAGGCTTTTCCTACGAGCAGTACTTC
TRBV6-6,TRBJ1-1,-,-,CASSRRDLQGVNTEAFF,TGTGCCAGCAGCCGACGCGACCTACAGGGCGTGAACACTGAAGCTTTCTTT
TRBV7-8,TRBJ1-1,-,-,CASSHWTSGSNTEAFF,TGTGCCAGCAGCCACTGGACATCTGGATCGAACACTGAAGCTTTCTTT
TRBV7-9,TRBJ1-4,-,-,CASSFSSRENEKLFF,TGTGCCAGCAGCTTTTCGTCGCGGGAGAATGAAAAACTGTTTTTT
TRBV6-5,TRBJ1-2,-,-,CASSPRENYGYTF,TGTGCCAGCAGTCCCAGAGAAAACTATGGCTACACCTTC
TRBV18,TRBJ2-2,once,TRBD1,CASSPRQGGFNAGELFF,TGTGCCAGCTCACCACGACAGGGGGGTTTTAACGCCGGGGAGCTGTTTTTT
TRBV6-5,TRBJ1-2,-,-,CASSYEAQGQGGYTF,TGTGCCAGCAGTTACGAGGCCCAAGGTCAGGGTGGCTACACCTTC
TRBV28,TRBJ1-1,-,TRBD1,CASSSWTGANTEAFF,TGTGCCAGCAGTTCTTGGACAGGGGCTAACACTGAAGCTTTCTTT
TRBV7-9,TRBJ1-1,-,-,CASSLAPQPEAFF,TGTGCCAGCAGCTTAGCGCCACAACCTGAAGCTTTCTTT
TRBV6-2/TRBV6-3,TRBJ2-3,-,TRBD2,CASSQSSGADTQYF,TGTGCCAGCAGCCAAAGTAGCGGGGCGGATACGCAGTATTTT
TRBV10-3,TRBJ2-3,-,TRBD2,CAISEVSSGGFTDTQYF,TGTGCCATCAGTGAGGTGTCTAGCGGGGGCTTCACAGATACGCAGTATTTT
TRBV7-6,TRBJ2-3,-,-,CASSLGLDGSTDTQYF,TGTGCCAGCAGCCTCGGATTAGACGGGAGCACAGATACGCAGTATTTT
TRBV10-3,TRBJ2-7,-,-,CTSTRDPSSYEQYF,TGTACGTCCACTCGTGACCCGAGCTCCTACGAGCAGTACTTC
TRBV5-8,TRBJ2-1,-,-,CASSLEGSDNEQFF,TGTGCCAGCAGCTTGGAGGGTAGCGACAATGAGCAGTTCTTC
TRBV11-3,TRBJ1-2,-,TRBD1,CASSSDRGYGYTF,TGTGCCAGCAGCTCTGACAGGGGTTATGGCTACACCTTC
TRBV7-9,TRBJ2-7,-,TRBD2,CAGRVGGSYEQYF,TGTGCCGGGAGAGTCGGGGGGTCCTACGAGCAGTACTTC
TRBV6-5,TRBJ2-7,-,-,CASSYSGREQYF,TGTGCCAGCAGTTACTCAGGAAGAGAGCAGTACTTC
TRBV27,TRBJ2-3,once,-,CASRGVGKNTDTQYF,TGTGCCAGCAGGGGAGTTGGTAAAAACACAGATACGCAGTATTTT
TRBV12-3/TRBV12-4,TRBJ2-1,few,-,CASSFVERALFF,TGTGCCAGCAGTTTTGTGGAGCGGGCGCTGTTCTTC
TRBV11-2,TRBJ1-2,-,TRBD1,CASSSDRASPYGYTF,TGTGCCAGCAGCTCGGACAGGGCATCCCCCTATGGCTACACCTTC
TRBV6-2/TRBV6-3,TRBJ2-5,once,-,CASSDPTGLGETQYF,TGTGCCAGCAGTGATCCTACGGGCTTGGGAGAGACCCAGTACTTC
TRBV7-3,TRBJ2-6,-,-,CASSPSSSGANVLTF,TGTGCCAGCAGTCCTAGTAGCTCTGGGGCCAACGTCCTGACTTTC
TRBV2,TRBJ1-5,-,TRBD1,CASTLQGAGNQPQHF,TGTGCCAGCACCTTGCAGGGGGCCGGTAATCAGCCCCAGCATTTT
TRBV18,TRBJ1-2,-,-,CASSPRAEGDGGYTF,TGTGCCAGCTCACCACGGGCCGAGGGTGATGGTGGCTACACCTTC
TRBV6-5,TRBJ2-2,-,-,CASSYEYTGELFF,TGTGCCAGCAGTTACGAGTACACCGGGGAGCTGTTTTTT
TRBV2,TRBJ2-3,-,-,CASSSQGTDTQYF,TGTGCCAGCAGTTCCCAGGGCACAGATACGCAGTATTTT
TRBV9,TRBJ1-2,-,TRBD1,CASSTGTGNYGYTF,TGTGCCAGCAGCACCGGGACAGGGAACTATGGCTACACCTTC
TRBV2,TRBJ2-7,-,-,CASSERAIKYEQYF,TGTGCCAGCAGTGAAAGGGCAATAAAATACGAGCAGTACTTC
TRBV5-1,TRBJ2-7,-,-,CASSSGYYEQYF,TGCGCCAGCAGCTCGGGCTACTACGAGCAGTACTTC
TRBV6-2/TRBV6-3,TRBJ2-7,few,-,CASSYAYEQYF,TGTGCCAGCAGTTACGCCTACGAGCAGTACTTC
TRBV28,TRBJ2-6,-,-,CASSLEGTGANVLTF,TGTGCCAGCAGTTTGGAAGGGACTGGGGCCAACGTCCTGACTTTC
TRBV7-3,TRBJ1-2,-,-,CASSLNDSPFYGYTF,TGTGCCAGCAGCTTAAATGACAGCCCTTTTTATGGCTACACCTTC
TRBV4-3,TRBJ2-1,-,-,CASSRMVGQRSLTENNEQFF,TGCGCCAGCAGCCGAATGGTCGGACAGAGATCCCTAACAGAAAACAATGAGCAGTTCTTC
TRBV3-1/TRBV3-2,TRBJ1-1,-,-,CASSHWAGGGTEAFF,TGTGCCAGCAGCCACTGGGCGGGGGGCGGAACTGAAGCTTTCTTT
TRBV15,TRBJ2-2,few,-,CATSRDRQDIRTGELFF,TGTGCCACCAGCAGAGATCGGCAGGACATCCGCACCGGGGAGCTGTTTTTT
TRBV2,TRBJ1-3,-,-,CASRLSGNTIYF,TGTGCCAGCAGGCTCTCTGGAAACACCATATATTTT
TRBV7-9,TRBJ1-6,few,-,CARGDSHPNSPLHF,TGTGCCAGGGGGGACTCCCACCCCAATTCACCCCTCCACTTT
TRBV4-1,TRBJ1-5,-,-,CASSHPAGTSSGNQPQHF,TGCGCCAGCAGCCACCCCGCGGGGACAAGCTCAGGCAATCAGCCCCAGCATTTT
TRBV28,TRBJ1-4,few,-,CASSFSGATNEKLFF,TGTGCCAGCAGTTTCTCGGGGGCAACTAATGAAAAACTGTTTTTT
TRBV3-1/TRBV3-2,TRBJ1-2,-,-,CASSTTRYGYTF,TGTGCCAGCAGCACCACCCGCTATGGCTACACCTTC
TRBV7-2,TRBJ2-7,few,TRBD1,CASSSSRGLYYEQYF,TGTGCCAGCAGCTCCTCCAGGGGGCTTTACTACGAGCAGTACTTC
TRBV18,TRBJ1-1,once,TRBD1,CASSDWTGNTEAFF,TGTGCCAGCTCCGACTGGACAGGGAACACTGAAGCTTTCTTT
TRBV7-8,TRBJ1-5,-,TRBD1,CASSPLTAARPQGDQPQHF,TGTGCCAGCAGCCCTTTAACCGCCGCCCGGCCTCAGGGGGATCAGCCCCAGCATTTT
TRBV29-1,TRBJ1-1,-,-,CSVERMNTEAFF,TGCAGCGTTGAAAGGATGAACACTGAAGCTTTCTTT